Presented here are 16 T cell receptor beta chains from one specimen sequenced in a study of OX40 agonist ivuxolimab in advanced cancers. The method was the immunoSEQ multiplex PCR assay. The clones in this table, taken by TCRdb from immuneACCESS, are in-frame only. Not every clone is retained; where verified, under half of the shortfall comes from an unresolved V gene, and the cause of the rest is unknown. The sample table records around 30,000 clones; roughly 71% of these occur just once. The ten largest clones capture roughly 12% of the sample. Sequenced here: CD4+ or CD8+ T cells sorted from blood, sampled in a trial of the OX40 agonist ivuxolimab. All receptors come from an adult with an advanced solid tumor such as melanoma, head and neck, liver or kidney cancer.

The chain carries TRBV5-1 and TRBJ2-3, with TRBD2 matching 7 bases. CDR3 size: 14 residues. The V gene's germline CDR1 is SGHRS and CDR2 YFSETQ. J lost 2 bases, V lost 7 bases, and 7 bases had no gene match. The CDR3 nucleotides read TGCGCCAGCTATGGGGGGGAGAACACAGATACGCAGTATTTT. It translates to CASYGGENTDTQYF. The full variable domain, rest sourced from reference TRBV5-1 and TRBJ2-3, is KAGVTQTPRYLIKTRGQQVTLSCSPISGHRSVSWYQQTPGQGLQFLFEYFSETQRNKGNFPGRFSGRQFSNSRSEMNVSTLELGDSALYLCASYGGENTDTQYFGPGTRLTVL.

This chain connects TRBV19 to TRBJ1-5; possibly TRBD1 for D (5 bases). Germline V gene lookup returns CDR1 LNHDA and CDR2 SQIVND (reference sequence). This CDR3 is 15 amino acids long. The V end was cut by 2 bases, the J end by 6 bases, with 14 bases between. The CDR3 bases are TGTGCCAGTAGTATAATGTCAGGGATTGGTCAGCCCCAGCATTTT. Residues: CASSIMSGIGQPQHF.

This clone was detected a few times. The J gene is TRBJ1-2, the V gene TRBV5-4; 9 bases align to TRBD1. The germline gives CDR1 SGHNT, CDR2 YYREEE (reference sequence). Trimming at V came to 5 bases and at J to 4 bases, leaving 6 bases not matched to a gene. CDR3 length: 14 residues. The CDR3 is CASRPQGAGYGYTF. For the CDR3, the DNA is TGTGCCAGCAGACCACAGGGGGCTGGCTATGGCTACACCTTC. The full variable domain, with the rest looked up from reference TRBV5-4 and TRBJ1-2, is ETGVTQSPTHLIKTRGQQVTLRCSSQSGHNTVSWYQQALGQGPQFIFQYYREEENGRGNFPPRFSGLQFPNYSSELNVNALELDDSALYLCASRPQGAGYGYTFGSGTRLTVV.

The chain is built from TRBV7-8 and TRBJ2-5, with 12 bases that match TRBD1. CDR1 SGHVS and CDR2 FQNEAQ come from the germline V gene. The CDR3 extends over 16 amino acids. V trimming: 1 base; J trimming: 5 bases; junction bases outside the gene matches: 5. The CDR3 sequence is CASSLGGQGARETQYF. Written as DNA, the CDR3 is TGTGCCAGCAGCTTAGGGGGACAGGGGGCGCGGGAGACCCAGTACTTC.

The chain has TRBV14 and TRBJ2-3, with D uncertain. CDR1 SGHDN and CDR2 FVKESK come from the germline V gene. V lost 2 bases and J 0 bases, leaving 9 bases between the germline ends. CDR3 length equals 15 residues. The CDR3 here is CASSQRTPSTDTQYF. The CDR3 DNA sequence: TGTGCCAGCAGCCAACGAACTCCTAGCACAGATACGCAGTATTTT.

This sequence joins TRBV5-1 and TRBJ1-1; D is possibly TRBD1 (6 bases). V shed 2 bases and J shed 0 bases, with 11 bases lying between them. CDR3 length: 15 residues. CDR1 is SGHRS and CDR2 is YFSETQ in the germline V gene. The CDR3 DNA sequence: TGCGCCAGCAGCTTACAGGGAAGGGTGAACACTGAAGCTTTCTTT. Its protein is CASSLQGRVNTEAFF.

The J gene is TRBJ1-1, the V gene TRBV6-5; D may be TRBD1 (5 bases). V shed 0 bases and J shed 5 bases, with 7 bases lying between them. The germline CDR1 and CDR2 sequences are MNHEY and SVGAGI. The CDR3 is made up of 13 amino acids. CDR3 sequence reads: CASSYSAGTEAFF. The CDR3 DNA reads TGTGCCAGCAGTTACTCGGCAGGGACTGAAGCTTTCTTT.

CDR3 region: CAWSPRGGNTEAFF. CDR3 nucleotide sequence: TGTGCCTGGAGTCCCCGGGGGGGGAACACTGAAGCTTTCTTT. The V and J genes are TRBV30 and TRBJ1-1; TRBD1 is a possible D gene (5 bases). The CDR3 sequence is 14 residues long. Looked up from germline, CDR1 is GTSNPN and CDR2 is SVGIG (reference sequence). Trimming took 2 bases from V and 1 from J, leaving 11 bases between them.

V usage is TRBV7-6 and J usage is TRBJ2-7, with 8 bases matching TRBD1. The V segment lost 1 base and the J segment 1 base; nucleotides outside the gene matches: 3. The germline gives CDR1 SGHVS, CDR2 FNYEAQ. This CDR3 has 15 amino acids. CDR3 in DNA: TGTGCCAGCAGCTTAGTAGGGACAGGTTCCTACGAGCAGTACTTC. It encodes CASSLVGTGSYEQYF.

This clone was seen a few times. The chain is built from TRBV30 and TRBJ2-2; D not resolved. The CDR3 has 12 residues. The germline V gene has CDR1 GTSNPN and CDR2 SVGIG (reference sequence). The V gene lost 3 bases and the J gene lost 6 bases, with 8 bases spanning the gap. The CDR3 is CAWSVSAGELFF. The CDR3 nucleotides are TGTGCCTGGAGCGTATCGGCCGGGGAGCTGTTTTTT.

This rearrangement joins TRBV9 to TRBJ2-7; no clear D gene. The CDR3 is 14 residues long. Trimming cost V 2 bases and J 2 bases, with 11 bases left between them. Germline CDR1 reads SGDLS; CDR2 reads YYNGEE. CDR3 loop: CASSVSHLTYEQYF. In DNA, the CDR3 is TGTGCCAGCAGCGTTTCGCACCTCACCTACGAGCAGTACTTC. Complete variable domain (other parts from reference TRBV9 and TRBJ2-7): DSGVTQTPKHLITATGQRVTLRCSPRSGDLSVYWYQQSLDQGLQFLIQYYNGEERAKGNILERFSAQQFPDLHSELNLSSLELGDSALYFCASSVSHLTYEQYFGPGTRLTVT.

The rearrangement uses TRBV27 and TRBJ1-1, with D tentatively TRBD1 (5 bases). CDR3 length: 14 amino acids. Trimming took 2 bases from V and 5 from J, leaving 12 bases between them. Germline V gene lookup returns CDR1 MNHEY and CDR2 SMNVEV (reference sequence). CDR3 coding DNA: TGTGCCAGCAGTTTAACGGCCCGGGGGACTGAAGCTTTCTTT. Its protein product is CASSLTARGTEAFF.

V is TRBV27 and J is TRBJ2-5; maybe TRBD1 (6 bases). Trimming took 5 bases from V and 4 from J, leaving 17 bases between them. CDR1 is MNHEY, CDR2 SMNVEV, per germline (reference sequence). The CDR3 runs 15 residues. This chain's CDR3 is CASSLVRGRRETQYF. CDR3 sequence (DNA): TGTGCCAGCAGTCTAGTCAGGGGAAGGAGAGAGACCCAGTACTTC.

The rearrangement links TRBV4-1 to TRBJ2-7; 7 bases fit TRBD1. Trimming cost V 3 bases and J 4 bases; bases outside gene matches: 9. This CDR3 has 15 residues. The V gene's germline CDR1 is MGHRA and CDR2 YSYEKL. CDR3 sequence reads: CASSHDGQGEYEQYF. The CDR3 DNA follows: TGCGCCAGCAGCCACGACGGGCAGGGGGAGTACGAGCAGTACTTC.

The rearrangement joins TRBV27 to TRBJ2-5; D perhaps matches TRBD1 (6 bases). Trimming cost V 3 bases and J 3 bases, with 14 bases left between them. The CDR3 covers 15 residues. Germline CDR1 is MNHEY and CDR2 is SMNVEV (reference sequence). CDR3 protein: CASSLDQRGKETQYF. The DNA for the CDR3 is TGTGCCAGCAGTTTGGATCAGAGGGGGAAAGAGACCCAGTACTTC.

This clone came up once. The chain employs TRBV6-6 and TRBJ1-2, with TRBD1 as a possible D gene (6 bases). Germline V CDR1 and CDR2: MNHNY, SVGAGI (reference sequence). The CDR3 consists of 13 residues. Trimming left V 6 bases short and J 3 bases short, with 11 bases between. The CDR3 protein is CASRLDSHYGYTF. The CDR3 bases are TGTGCCAGCAGGTTGGACAGCCACTATGGCTACACCTTC.